This TCR beta chain was documented in a study of cytomegalovirus exposure and HLA in healthy donors. Study-level findings and limits: Most TCR sequences were seen very rarely across donors, but some public TCRs occurred in many.

This CDR3 is 15 amino acids long. J gave up 11 bases and V 5 bases, and 8 bases lay outside the gene matches. Germline V gene data show CDR1 as SGHDN and CDR2 as FVKESK. Turning to this clone: Its specificity is unknown.

Researchers ran the PCR with 60 Vbeta and 13 Jbeta primers. This table comes from immunoSEQ multiplex PCR, and its TCRdb copy is limited to in-frame clones, with some not included. The sample yields some 140,000 clones, about 74% seen once. The clonotype originates from a man between 18 and 29 years old in good health and CMV-seropositive. The chain couples TRBV14 to TRBJ1-6, with 11 positions matching TRBD1. The material sequenced was PBMCs. The CDR3: CASSFYSGQGAPLHF. As DNA, the CDR3 is TGTGCCAGCAGCTTCTACTCGGGACAGGGGGCACCCCTCCACTTT.